These 22 T cell receptor beta chains originate from one sample sequenced in a study of cytomegalovirus exposure and HLA in healthy donors. Primers: 60 Vbeta forward and 13 Jbeta reverse. Assay: immunoSEQ multiplex PCR; the TCRdb copy retains only in-frame clones and omits some. The table lists roughly 45,000 clones. What was sequenced was PBMCs. Receptor source: a woman in her twenties or thirties in good health and CMV-seronegative.

The chain carries TRBV10-1 and TRBJ1-1; tentative D call: TRBD1 (6 bases). CDR1 is WNHNN, CDR2 SYGVQD, per germline (reference sequence). The CDR3 has 10 residues. The germline V and J ends were trimmed by 11 bases and 8 bases, with 12 bases remaining between them. CDR3 coding DNA: TGCGCCGCCTGGGGGGGCGAAGCTTTCTTT. This codes for CAAWGGEAFF.

V and J are TRBV5-1 and TRBJ2-1; 11 bases are a match to TRBD2. V shed 2 bases and J 8 bases; nucleotides not matched to a gene: 9. Germline lookup yields CDR1 SGHRS and CDR2 YFSETQ. CDR3 length equals 16 residues. Written as DNA, the CDR3 is TGCGCCAGCAGCTTTGAGAGACTAGCGGGATTAGATGAGCAGTTCTTC. Its translation: CASSFERLAGLDEQFF.

V gene TRBV5-1 combines with J gene TRBJ1-1, with a tentative D call TRBD1 (6 bases). V lost 4 bases and J 4 bases, leaving 20 bases between the germline ends. The CDR3 consists of 16 residues. Looked up from germline, CDR1 is SGHRS and CDR2 is YFSETQ. CDR3 sequence: CASSRQAGGGSTEAFF. The CDR3 DNA follows: TGCGCCAGCAGCAGACAAGCGGGGGGCGGGAGCACTGAAGCTTTCTTT.

This chain uses TRBV27 with TRBJ2-7; unclear D gene. Germline V lookup: CDR1 MNHEY, CDR2 SMNVEV (reference sequence). The CDR3 covers 13 residues. The V end lost 3 bases, the J end lost 4 bases, and 10 bases lay between the germline ends. The CDR3 protein is CASSFAYLYEQYF. In DNA form, the CDR3 reads TGTGCCAGCAGTTTTGCTTACCTATACGAGCAGTACTTC.

The chain joins TRBV7-9 to TRBJ2-7; TRBD2 agrees at 9 bases. Germline loops: CDR1 SEHNR, CDR2 FQNEAQ (reference sequence). This CDR3 spans 16 amino acids. J gave up 7 bases and V 1 base, and 11 bases lay outside the gene matches. CDR3 DNA sequence: TGTGCCAGCAGCTTAGTACCTAGCGGGACATACTTAGAGCAGTACTTC. This codes for CASSLVPSGTYLEQYF.

This chain joins TRBV18 and TRBJ2-7, with a tentative D call TRBD2 (6 bases). Per the germline V gene, CDR1 is KGHSH and CDR2 is LQKENI. There are 14 residues in the CDR3. V was shortened by 0 bases and J by 6 bases, with 12 bases between the two germline ends. The CDR3 bases are TGTGCCAGCTCACCACCGGGGGGACGCGGCGAGCAGTACTTC. This encodes CASSPPGGRGEQYF.

The chain uses TRBV4-3 and TRBJ1-5, with D unclear. Germline CDR1 is LGHNA and CDR2 is YSLEER. The germline V and J ends were trimmed by 3 bases and 3 bases, with 12 bases remaining between them. This CDR3 is built from 15 residues. The CDR3 region is CASSHSTSSNQPQHF. The CDR3 region has the DNA TGCGCCAGCAGCCACTCCACTTCGTCCAATCAGCCCCAGCATTTT.

The gene calls are TRBV28 and TRBJ2-7; 11 bases align to TRBD2. The ends lost 6 bases at V and 3 bases at J; junction bases unmatched: 7. The CDR3 loop spans 15 amino acids. CDR1 and CDR2 (germline): MDHEN, SYDVKM. The CDR3 nucleotides are TGTGCCAGCAGGCCTAGCGGGAGGACGCACTACGAGCAGTACTTC. It encodes CASRPSGRTHYEQYF.

The chain links TRBV7-9 to TRBJ2-7; 8 bases agree with TRBD1. V trimming: 3 bases; J trimming: 2 bases; junction bases outside the gene matches: 6. CDR3 size: 15 residues. Germline loops: CDR1 SEHNR, CDR2 FQNEAQ (reference sequence). CDR3 sequence reads: CASSFRGQGTYEQYF. The CDR3 region has the DNA TGTGCCAGCAGCTTCCGCGGACAGGGAACCTACGAGCAGTACTTC.

The genes are TRBV30 and TRBJ2-7, with D hard to call. V was trimmed by 0 bases and J by 3 bases, leaving 15 bases between them. Germline CDR1 is GTSNPN and CDR2 is SVGIG (reference sequence). The CDR3 runs to 15 residues. The CDR3 nucleotides are TGTGCCTGGAGTGTACTTACCCCTCTCTACTACGAGCAGTACTTC. It translates to CAWSVLTPLYYEQYF. The whole variable domain, remainder taken from reference TRBV30 and TRBJ2-7, is SQTIHQWPATLVQPVGSPLSLECTVEGTSNPNLYWYRQAAGRGLQLLFYSVGIGQISSEVPQNLSASRPQDRQFILSSKKLLLSDSGFYLCAWSVLTPLYYEQYFGPGTRLTVT.

The chain is built from TRBV19 and TRBJ1-2; TRBD1 is a possible D gene (6 bases). V shed 4 bases and J shed 2 bases, with 17 bases lying between them. The CDR3 is 16 residues long. CDR1 is LNHDA and CDR2 is SQIVND in the germline V gene (reference sequence). CDR3: CASSSPRDKINYGYTF. As DNA, the CDR3 is TGTGCCAGTAGTAGTCCCCGGGACAAGATAAACTATGGCTACACCTTC.

The genes are TRBV29-1 and TRBJ2-3, with D perhaps TRBD2 (5 bases). CDR1 and CDR2 from the germline V gene are SQVTM and ANQGSEA. This CDR3 spans 14 amino acids. V was cut by 7 bases and J by 3 bases, with 17 bases left in between. CDR3 bases: TGCAGCGCAAGCGTGTCCGGAGGTACAGATACGCAGTATTTT. It codes for CSASVSGGTDTQYF.

The V call is TRBV19, the J call TRBJ1-5, with 9 bases aligning to TRBD1. From germline, CDR1 is LNHDA and CDR2 SQIVND (reference sequence). The J segment lost 2 bases and the V segment lost 4 bases, leaving 18 bases of the junction unmatched. The CDR3 has 20 amino acids. Written as DNA, the CDR3 is TGTGCCAGTAGTAATAAGGTTTTCGGGACAGGGCTGTTCGGCAATCAGCCCCAGCATTTT. Translation: CASSNKVFGTGLFGNQPQHF.

The gene calls are TRBV19 and TRBJ2-7; 9 bases are shared with TRBD2. The J segment lost 3 bases and the V segment lost 6 bases, leaving 9 bases of the junction unmatched. The CDR3 length is 15 residues. Per the germline V gene, CDR1 is LNHDA and CDR2 is SQIVND (reference sequence). For the CDR3, the DNA is TGTGCCAGTAGAAAATCGACTAGCGGTAACTACGAGCAGTACTTC. It codes for CASRKSTSGNYEQYF.

V usage is TRBV19 and J usage is TRBJ2-7, with D uncertain. V lost 5 bases to trimming and J lost 0 bases, with 14 bases between them. CDR3 length equals 15 residues. From germline, CDR1 is LNHDA and CDR2 SQIVND (reference sequence). Written as DNA, the CDR3 is TGTGCCAGTAGTGTATCGGCGGATAGCTCCTACGAGCAGTACTTC. As protein: CASSVSADSSYEQYF.

V is TRBV28 and J is TRBJ2-5; possible D gene TRBD1, 5 bases. Trimming stripped 2 bases from V and 3 bases from J, with 10 bases between. Germline V gene data show CDR1 as MDHEN and CDR2 as SYDVKM. This CDR3 comprises 14 residues. The CDR3 sequence is CASSLLRREETQYF. The CDR3, as DNA: TGTGCCAGCAGTTTACTTCGCAGGGAAGAGACCCAGTACTTC.

This chain links TRBV18 with TRBJ1-2; TRBD1 matches at 7 bases. CDR1 and CDR2 from the germline V gene are KGHSH and LQKENI. The V segment lost 1 base and the J segment 6 bases; nucleotides outside the gene matches: 2. The CDR3 is made up of 13 amino acids. CDR3 amino acids: CASSPQGANGYTF. CDR3 coding DNA: TGTGCCAGCTCACCACAGGGGGCGAATGGCTACACCTTC.

The chain carries TRBV5-6 and TRBJ2-5; D might be TRBD2 (5 bases). The V gene lost 3 bases and the J gene lost 5 bases, with 14 bases spanning the gap. CDR1 SGHDT and CDR2 YYEEEE come from the germline V gene. CDR3 length: 14 residues. CDR3 nucleotide sequence: TGTGCCAGCAGCTCCCGTTCGGGAACGGAGACCCAGTACTTC. Amino acids: CASSSRSGTETQYF.

V is TRBV19 and J is TRBJ1-2, with D unresolved. Germline V gives CDR1 LNHDA, CDR2 SQIVND (reference sequence). Trimming removed 7 bases from V and 0 bases from J, with 9 bases in between. The CDR3 contains 13 residues. The CDR3 coding sequence is TGTGCCAGTACACCGTCAGCTAACTATGGCTACACCTTC. Translation: CASTPSANYGYTF.

This chain joins TRBV7-9 and TRBJ2-7, with a tentative D call TRBD2 (5 bases). The CDR3 is 14 amino acids. With 10 bases removed from V and 7 bases from J, the gap between germline ends came to 23 bases. CDR1 is SEHNR, CDR2 FQNEAQ, per germline (reference sequence). CDR3 bases: TGTGCCACCCTTGAGCCGGGAAGGGTATGGGAGCAGTACTTC. This encodes CATLEPGRVWEQYF. Full variable domain (rest looked up from reference TRBV7-9 and TRBJ2-7): DTGVSQNPRHKITKRGQNVTFRCDPISEHNRLYWYRQTLGQGPEFLTYFQNEAQLEKSRLLSDRFSAERPKGSFSTLEIQRTEQGDSAMYLCATLEPGRVWEQYFGPGTRLTVT.

The chain has TRBV28 and TRBJ2-1; a possible D gene is TRBD2 (6 bases). Germline V gene sequence: CDR1 MDHEN, CDR2 SYDVKM. V lost 1 base and J lost 13, with 8 bases in between. The length of the CDR3 is 11 residues. In DNA form, the CDR3 reads TGTGCCAGCAGTTTATCGGGACTTCAGTTCTTC. Translating it yields CASSLSGLQFF.

The chain is built from TRBV5-6 and TRBJ1-2, with 11 bases fitting TRBD1. Germline CDR1 SGHDT, CDR2 YYEEEE. V lost 3 bases, J lost 7 bases, and 2 bases stayed unmatched. CDR3 length: 13 residues. The DNA for the CDR3 is TGTGCCAGCAGCTGGACAGGGGGCCTTGGCTACACCTTC. This gives the protein CASSWTGGLGYTF.